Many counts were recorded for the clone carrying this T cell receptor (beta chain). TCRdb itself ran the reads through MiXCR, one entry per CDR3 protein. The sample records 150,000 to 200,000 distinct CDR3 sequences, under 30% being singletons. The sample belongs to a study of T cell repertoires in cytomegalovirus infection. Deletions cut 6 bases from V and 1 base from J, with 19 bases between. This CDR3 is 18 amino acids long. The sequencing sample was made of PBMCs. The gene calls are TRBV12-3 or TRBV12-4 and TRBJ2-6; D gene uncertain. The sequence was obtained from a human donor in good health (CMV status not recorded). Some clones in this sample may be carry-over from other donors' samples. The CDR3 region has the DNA TGTGCCAGCAGCCCTCTAGAGGTGGTTGCTTCTGGGGCCAACGTCCTGACTTTC. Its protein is CASSPLEVVASGANVLTF.